This is a list of T cell receptor beta chains from one sample in a study of blood T cell repertoires in COVID-19. The assay was immunoSEQ multiplex PCR, and TCRdb's table has in-frame clones only and misses some. The data hold around 60,000 clones, with nearly 90% observed a single time. The sample consisted of peripheral blood. Receptors originate from a man in his fifties or sixties with active COVID-19. The CDR3 runs from the conserved cysteine through the conserved F or W. A D gene is named only where the DNA matches it firmly. A row's size may be missing; if present it is once, few, many or a size class.

NA TRBJ2-1 TRBV7-2 TRBD2 TGTGCCAGCAGCCTAGAGACTAGCGCATACAATGAGCAGTTCTTC CASSLETSAYNEQFF
once TRBJ1-5 TRBV18 NA TGTGCCAGCTCGCAACCAGGGGCTGGCCGCAATCAGCCCCAGCATTTT CASSQPGAGRNQPQHF
NA TRBJ2-1 TRBV18 TRBD2 TGTGCCAGCTCACCTGACCGGGAGGGCCGATACAATGAGCAGTTCTTC CASSPDREGRYNEQFF
few TRBJ2-7 TRBV7-9 TRBD1 TGTGCCAGCAGCGCGACAGGGGTGTTCTACGAGCAGTACTTC CASSATGVFYEQYF
NA TRBJ2-2 TRBV7-9 NA TGTGCCAGCAGCACAGACAGTTCTTACACCGGGGAGCTGTTTTTT CASSTDSSYTGELFF
NA TRBJ2-1 TRBV11-2 NA TGTGCCAGCAGCTCCCGCGGCTTGTGGGGGCCCCACAATGAGCAGTTCTTC CASSSRGLWGPHNEQFF
NA TRBJ1-1 TRBV15 NA TGTGCCACCAGCAGAGATAGCTCATTCTCTTTCTTT CATSRDSSFSFF
NA TRBJ2-1 TRBV6-1 TRBD2 TGTGCCAGCAGTGAGGGGACTAGCGGGTGGGCCTACAATGAGCAGTTCTTC CASSEGTSGWAYNEQFF
NA TRBJ2-3 TRBV28 NA TGTGCCAGCAGTTTGACACTTTTCCGAGGGGGAGTCGGTCCGGATACGCAGTATTTT CASSLTLFRGGVGPDTQYF
few TRBJ1-1 TRBV6-5 NA TGTGCCACCGGACAGTTGAGCACTGAAGCTTTCTTT CATGQLSTEAFF
NA TRBJ2-3 TRBV2 TRBD2 TGTGCCAGCAGTTCTAGCGGGGGGGACTACACAGATACGCAGTATTTT CASSSSGGDYTDTQYF
NA TRBJ2-3 TRBV18 NA TGTGCCAGCTCACCACGACAGGCAAGCACAGATACGCAGTATTTT CASSPRQASTDTQYF
NA TRBJ2-3 TRBV7-2 NA TGTGCCAGCAGCTCCCCCCTTAGCAGAGATACGCAGTATTTT CASSSPLSRDTQYF
NA TRBJ2-1 TRBV30 TRBD2 TGTGCCTGGAGTGTACGCGGGAGGCCTCGCGCCTACAATGAGCAGTTCTTC CAWSVRGRPRAYNEQFF
once TRBJ2-7 TRBV29-1 TRBD2 TGCAGCGTGACCGGGACTAGCGGGATGGGGTACGAGCAGTACTTC CSVTGTSGMGYEQYF
NA TRBJ1-1 TRBV30 NA TGTGCCTGGAGTTTCGGGGGAGGAACTGAAGCTTTCTTT CAWSFGGGTEAFF
NA TRBJ2-7 TRBV18 NA TGTGCCAGCTCACCGCGGACATTCGAGGGAGGCGAGCAGTACTTC CASSPRTFEGGEQYF
NA TRBJ2-7 TRBV28 NA TGTGCCAGCAGTTTAAGCCTCAGGCAGGTTGCTCCAAGCTCCTACGAGCAGTACTTC CASSLSLRQVAPSSYEQYF
NA TRBJ2-1 TRBV5-6 TRBD2 TGTGCCAGCAGCCGGGGGGGATACAATGAGCAGTTCTTC CASSRGGYNEQFF
NA TRBJ1-1 TRBV18 NA TGTGCCAGCTCACCAATCCAGGGTTTCCGTGGGAACACTGAAGCTTTCTTT CASSPIQGFRGNTEAFF
NA TRBJ2-3 TRBV27 TRBD2 TGTGCCAGCAGTTTTCTAGCGGGGGGGCCCACAGATACGCAGTATTTT CASSFLAGGPTDTQYF
once TRBJ1-4 TRBV9 NA TGTGCCAGCAGCGTGGGGGCGGATGAAAAACTGTTTTTT CASSVGADEKLFF
once TRBJ2-2 TRBV7-2 TRBD2 TGTGCCAGCAGCGTGAATAGCGGGACGAACACCGGGGAGCTGTTTTTT CASSVNSGTNTGELFF
NA TRBJ2-7 TRBV28 NA TGTGCCAGCAGCCGGGACAACGAGCAGTACTTC CASSRDNEQYF
NA TRBJ1-5 TRBV19 NA TGTGCCAGTACCCCACTGAGCGGTCAGCCCCAGCATTTT CASTPLSGQPQHF
NA TRBJ1-2 TRBV28 TRBD1 TGTGCCAGCAGATCTTCAGGGGGCCGTGCTTATGGCTACACCTTC CASRSSGGRAYGYTF
NA TRBJ2-1 TRBV19 NA TGTGCCAGTAGTATAGATCATGGGGGCCCGTCCGATGAGCAGTTCTTC CASSIDHGGPSDEQFF
NA TRBJ2-4 TRBV20-1 NA TGCAGTGCGAACACGTGGAACATTCAGTACTTC CSANTWNIQYF
NA TRBJ2-3 TRBV11-2 NA TGTGCCAGCAGCGCTGGGACTGCCAGGACAGATACGCAGTATTTT CASSAGTARTDTQYF
NA TRBJ2-1 TRBV5-4 TRBD2 TGTGCCAGCAGCTCCCAGCGGGGGGGCACCAATGAGCAGTTCTTC CASSSQRGGTNEQFF
NA TRBJ2-5 TRBV2 NA TGTGCCAGCTCTCAGGGTCGAGAGACCCAGTACTTC CASSQGRETQYF
few TRBJ1-4 TRBV25-1 NA TGTGCCAGCAGTGATAAGGGAGGTGGGGAAAAACTGTTTTTT CASSDKGGGEKLFF
NA TRBJ2-2 TRBV9 NA TGTGCCAGCAGCGTGGGGACACCCATGACCGGGGAGCTGTTTTTT CASSVGTPMTGELFF
NA TRBJ2-3 TRBV2 NA TGTGCCAGCAGTGAATCCGAGCGGAAAATAGGAGATACGCAGTATTTT CASSESERKIGDTQYF
NA TRBJ1-2 TRBV5-5 NA TGTGCCAGCAGCCCGACCCCGGACAACAACTATGGCTACACCTTC CASSPTPDNNYGYTF
once TRBJ2-3 TRBV30 TRBD2 TGTGCCTGGAGTGCCAGCGGGAGACACACAGATACGCAGTATTTT CAWSASGRHTDTQYF
NA TRBJ2-3 TRBV7-9 NA TGTGCCAGCAGCTTGCCTAGCGCCAACACAGATACGCAGTATTTT CASSLPSANTDTQYF
NA TRBJ1-4 TRBV15 TRBD1 TGTGCCACCAGCAGACCCCTAAGGACAGGGATCGGAACTAATGAAAAACTGTTTTTT CATSRPLRTGIGTNEKLFF
once TRBJ2-3 TRBV28 NA TGTGCCAGCAGTGTTTCAAAGCCCGATACGCAGTATTTT CASSVSKPDTQYF
NA TRBJ1-2 TRBV14 TRBD1 TGTGCCAGCAGCCCGGGGGACAGGGGGCTTGGCTACACCTTC CASSPGDRGLGYTF
NA TRBJ2-7 TRBV7-9 NA TGTGCCAGCAGCTCCAGCGGGTTCTACGAGCAGTACTTC CASSSSGFYEQYF
NA TRBJ2-1 TRBV12-3/TRBV12-4 NA TGTGCCAGCAGTCCCAGCGTTGATGAGCAGTTCTTC CASSPSVDEQFF
NA TRBJ1-1 TRBV5-1 NA TGCGCCAGCAGCAAGGAACGGACAGCCGTGAACACTGAAGCTTTCTTT CASSKERTAVNTEAFF
NA TRBJ2-7 TRBV5-1 NA TGCGCCAGCGGCGGACAGCCGACCTACGAGCAGTACTTC CASGGQPTYEQYF
NA TRBJ2-2 TRBV28 NA TGTGCCAGCCAACAGACAGGGAGGCCCGGGGAGCTGTTTTTT CASQQTGRPGELFF
NA TRBJ2-7 TRBV28 TRBD1 TGTGCCAGCATCCCCCGCGGGACAGGGCGACAAAGTAGGGTCTACGAGCAGTACTTC CASIPRGTGRQSRVYEQYF
once TRBJ2-5 TRBV2 TRBD2 TGTGCCAGCAGTGGAGTAGGCCTAGCGGGGGGGTTACAAGAGACCCAGTACTTC CASSGVGLAGGLQETQYF
few TRBJ1-5 TRBV6-5 NA TGTGCCAGCAGTACCTCATACGGGAATCAGCCCCAGCATTTT CASSTSYGNQPQHF
NA TRBJ2-2 TRBV10-3 TRBD2 TGTGCCACTAGCGGGAGCTCAGGCACCGGGGAGCTGTTTTTT CATSGSSGTGELFF
NA TRBJ1-6 TRBV6-4 TRBD1 TGTGCCAGCAGAAACGAACCGGGACAGGAAAATTCACCCCTCCACTTT CASRNEPGQENSPLHF
NA TRBJ2-5 TRBV11-2 TRBD1 TGTGCCAGCAGACGACAGGGGGGGACGCAGACCCAGTACTTC CASRRQGGTQTQYF
NA TRBJ2-3 TRBV6-2/TRBV6-3 TRBD1 TGTGCCAGCAGTTTTGGGACAGTAAGCACAGATACGCAGTATTTT CASSFGTVSTDTQYF
NA TRBJ2-3 TRBV6-5 TRBD2 TGTGCCAGCAGTATGAATAGCGGGAAGGCAGATACGCAGTATTTT CASSMNSGKADTQYF